This TCR beta chain was found in a study of technical replicates of blood from several donors (dated by TCRdb to 2015 to 2018). V is cut by 5 bases and J by 3 bases, and the space between the germline ends is 13 bases. The germline V gene specifies SGHAT as CDR1 and FQNNGV as CDR2. The CDR3 goes from the cysteine to the phenylalanine over 14 residues. The kept DNA is CDR3 alone, 42 bases in frame from the first base. As concerns this clone: Its antigen is still unknown. The input lacks base qualities; no much larger clone sits a single base away.

The method behind the library was the immunoSEQ multiplex PCR assay. The clones in this table, taken by TCRdb from immuneACCESS, are in-frame only. Not every clone is retained; where verified, under half of the shortfall comes from an unresolved V gene, and the cause of the rest is unknown. The sample contains approximately 70,000 clones, 92% of them found a single time. The top ten hold roughly 0.4% of the sample. The sequence was obtained from a human donor in good health. This chain is built from TRBV11-2 and TRBJ1-2; the D gene lacks a confident call. Input material: T cells isolated from PBMCs. The CDR3 protein sequence reads: CASSVQQFYYGYTF. At the DNA level, the sequence is TGTGCCAGCAGCGTCCAACAGTTCTACTATGGCTACACCTTC.